Sequencing of this T cell receptor (beta chain) was carried out in a study of blood T cells in healthy people across ages. The CDR3 consists of 14 residues. The V gene's germline CDR1 is KGHDR and CDR2 SFDVKD. V lost 5 bases to trimming and J lost 0 bases, with 8 bases between them. Study-level points and caveats: Lack of knowledge of donor CMV status possibly confounded expanded clonotype changes.

Remarks on this clonotype: Its specificity is unknown.

PCR was performed a second time for 7 to 11 cycles using a sample-barcoded 5' primer and a J-beta primer mix. A tag from a template-switch adaptor with 12 random nucleotides marked each cDNA molecule. Using its own MiXCR run on the 5' RACE reads, TCRdb lists one record per CDR3 protein. The sample lists over 600,000 distinct CDR3 sequences, about 46% occurring once. Sequenced material: blood. V gene TRBV24-1 combines with J gene TRBJ2-3; tentative D call: TRBD2 (6 bases). The receptor was isolated from an older man in good health. The chain's CDR3 is CATSVSGSTDTQYF. The CDR3 nucleotides are TGTGCCACCAGTGTCAGCGGGAGCACAGATACGCAGTATTTT.